The 18 T cell receptor beta chains reported below all come from one sample, sequenced in a study of CD8 T cells in ankylosing spondylitis. TCRdb called the 5' RACE reads again in MiXCR, with one record for every CDR3 protein. This table holds approximately 25,000 distinct CDR3 sequences, 2.5% to 3% found once. The sequenced material came from blood, either unsorted or a sorted T cell fraction (not recorded which). The receptors stem from a female donor with ankylosing spondylitis or in good health (not recorded which).

This clonotype occurred many times. This chain links TRBV9 with TRBJ2-6; TRBD1 aligns across 11 bases. J lost 1 base, V lost 4 bases, and 7 bases had no gene match. CDR1 is SGDLS, CDR2 YYNGEE, per germline. This CDR3 has 18 residues. The CDR3: CASSLRTGGASGANVLTF. The CDR3 DNA reads as TGTGCCAGCAGCCTTCGGACAGGGGGCGCTTCTGGGGCCAACGTCCTGACTTTC.

This clonotype came up many times. The genes are TRBV9 and TRBJ2-2; 7 positions match TRBD2. The CDR3 totals 15 residues. The V gene end was trimmed by 5 bases and the J gene end by 0 bases; junction bases not matched to a gene: 4. Germline V CDR1 and CDR2: SGDLS, YYNGEE. DNA for the CDR3: TGTGCCAGCAGAGAAGCGGGGACGAACACCGGGGAGCTGTTTTTT. Its translation is CASREAGTNTGELFF. The full variable domain, with the rest looked up from reference TRBV9 and TRBJ2-2, is DSGVTQTPKHLITATGQRVTLRCSPRSGDLSVYWYQQSLDQGLQFLIQYYNGEERAKGNILERFSAQQFPDLHSELNLSSLELGDSALYFCASREAGTNTGELFFGEGSRLTVL.

This clonotype has at least ten counts. The chain combines TRBV9 with TRBJ1-1; D remains unclear. Trimming left V 0 bases short and J 1 base short, with 10 bases between. Germline CDR1 is SGDLS and CDR2 is YYNGEE. The CDR3 extends over 15 amino acids. The CDR3 nucleotides read TGTGCCAGCAGCGTAGAGGCCAGCCCGAACACTGAAGCTTTCTTT. It codes for CASSVEASPNTEAFF.

This clonotype was recorded at least ten times. The CDR3 reads CASSVAPARGYNEQFF. In DNA form, the CDR3 reads TGTGCCAGCAGCGTTGCCCCCGCGAGGGGGTACAATGAGCAGTTCTTC. V gene TRBV9 combines with J gene TRBJ2-1; TRBD1 might be the D (6 bases). The CDR3 covers 16 residues. Germline assignment: CDR1 SGDLS and CDR2 YYNGEE. The germline V and J ends were trimmed by 2 bases and 4 bases, with 16 bases remaining between them.

This clonotype has ten or more counts. The chain is built from TRBV9 and TRBJ2-3; D tentatively reads TRBD1 or TRBD2 (5 bases each). CDR3 length: 15 residues. CDR1 is SGDLS and CDR2 is YYNGEE in the germline V gene. V lost 0 bases to trimming and J lost 5 bases, with 13 bases between them. CDR3 residues: CASSVGNGAGDTQYF. DNA of the CDR3: TGTGCCAGCAGCGTAGGGAACGGGGCGGGAGATACGCAGTATTTT. Full variable domain (rest looked up from reference TRBV9 and TRBJ2-3): DSGVTQTPKHLITATGQRVTLRCSPRSGDLSVYWYQQSLDQGLQFLIQYYNGEERAKGNILERFSAQQFPDLHSELNLSSLELGDSALYFCASSVGNGAGDTQYFGPGTRLTVL.

This clonotype occurred many times. The V and J genes are TRBV9 and TRBJ2-1, with TRBD1 matching over 10 bases. CDR1 SGDLS and CDR2 YYNGEE come from the germline V gene. With 4 bases clipped from V and 4 bases from J, the junction kept 8 bases outside the gene matches. This CDR3 is built from 16 residues. DNA for the CDR3: TGTGCCAGCAGCACCACCGGGACAGGGGTTTACAATGAGCAGTTCTTC. This translates into CASSTTGTGVYNEQFF.

The sample holds a few counts of this clonotype. The rearrangement uses TRBV21-1 and TRBJ2-1; no DNA check was done on the table's D call, TRBD1. TRBV21-1 is listed as a pseudogene. The length of the CDR3 is 16 residues. This CDR3 reads CASPEGQGAKWNEQFF. The CDR3 region has the DNA TGTGCCAGCCCAGAGGGGCAGGGGGCGAAGTGGAATGAGCAGTTCTTC.

This clonotype was found many times. The chain recombines TRBV9 with TRBJ2-5; 13 nucleotides align to TRBD2. There are 16 residues in the CDR3. Germline trimming cut 4 bases from V and 2 bases from J; bases unmatched to any gene: 5. Germline assignment: CDR1 SGDLS and CDR2 YYNGEE. The CDR3 loop reads CASSLRTSGGQETQYF. The DNA for the CDR3 is TGTGCCAGCAGCCTCCGGACTAGCGGGGGTCAAGAGACCCAGTACTTC.

Ten or more counts support this clonotype. CDR3 nucleotide sequence: TGTGCCAGCAGCGTAGTTGGGACTACCCAAGAGACCCAGTACTTC. Translating it yields CASSVVGTTQETQYF. V and J are TRBV9 and TRBJ2-5; TRBD2 matches 7 bases. Germline V lookup: CDR1 SGDLS, CDR2 YYNGEE. The V and J ends lost 0 bases and 1 base, in that order; junction bases with no gene match: 3. The CDR3 consists of 15 residues.

This clonotype was observed at least ten times. The rearrangement links TRBV9 to TRBJ2-3; 8 bases agree with TRBD2. CDR1 and CDR2 (germline): SGDLS, YYNGEE. V lost 2 bases, J lost 4 bases, and 6 bases stayed unmatched. The CDR3 is 15 residues long. CDR3 in DNA: TGTGCCAGCAGCGTCGGGACTAGAGGCGCAGATACGCAGTATTTT. Translating gives CASSVGTRGADTQYF.

In this sample, this clonotype turned up many times. The rearrangement joins TRBV9 to TRBJ2-4, with 8 bases aligning to TRBD2. Trimming removed 4 bases from V and 7 bases from J; junction bases left unmatched: 13. The CDR3 is made up of 16 amino acids. Germline assignment: CDR1 SGDLS and CDR2 YYNGEE. The CDR3 sequence: CASSYLPGGESNIQYF. The CDR3 DNA reads as TGTGCCAGCAGCTACCTGCCCGGGGGGGAGAGTAACATTCAGTACTTC.

This clonotype has a count of ten or more. The chain is built from TRBV9 and TRBJ2-5; D is uncertain. From germline, CDR1 is SGDLS and CDR2 YYNGEE. The CDR3 totals 14 residues. Trimming shortened V by 2 bases and J by 5 bases, and 13 bases separated the two germline ends. CDR3 region: CASSVGPERETQYF. CDR3 in DNA: TGTGCCAGCAGCGTTGGACCAGAGAGGGAGACCCAGTACTTC.

Judged by abundance, this clonotype is medium-sized (0.01 to 0.1%). The gene calls are TRBV9 and TRBJ2-3; D call uncertain. CDR1 is SGDLS and CDR2 is YYNGEE in the germline V gene. The CDR3 is 11 amino acids. V was shortened by 2 bases and J by 6 bases, with 4 bases between the two germline ends. The DNA for the CDR3 is TGTGCCAGCAGCGTTGGCGATACGCAGTATTTT. Translation gives CASSVGDTQYF.

Many counts were recorded for this clonotype. This chain links TRBV9 with TRBJ2-1; TRBD2 agrees at 7 bases. J was trimmed by 7 bases and V by 1 base; bases with no gene match: 8. The CDR3 spans 15 residues. Germline lookup yields CDR1 SGDLS and CDR2 YYNGEE. The DNA of the CDR3 is TGTGCCAGCAGCGTAACGGCGGGAGTGAAGAATGAGCAGTTCTTC. Protein product: CASSVTAGVKNEQFF.

This clonotype showed up many times. This rearrangement joins TRBV9 to TRBJ2-7; 10 nucleotides align to TRBD1. With V trimmed by 4 bases and J by 0 bases, 4 bases remained unmatched. Germline CDR1 is SGDLS and CDR2 is YYNGEE. The CDR3 sequence is 15 residues long. The CDR3, as DNA: TGTGCCAGCAGCCCACGACAGGGGGCCTCCTACGAGCAGTACTTC. Residues: CASSPRQGASYEQYF.

This clonotype has at least ten counts. The V call is TRBV9, the J call TRBJ2-2; D is perhaps TRBD1 (6 bases). CDR3 length: 15 amino acids. From germline, CDR1 is SGDLS and CDR2 YYNGEE. V shed 4 bases and J shed 0 bases, with 10 bases lying between them. The DNA of the CDR3 is TGTGCCAGCAGCTCCCGGACAGCGAACACCGGGGAGCTGTTTTTT. Translating it yields CASSSRTANTGELFF.

This clonotype was found many times. The genes are TRBV9 and TRBJ2-2; the match to TRBD2 covers 7 bases. In germline, CDR1 is SGDLS, CDR2 YYNGEE. The CDR3 has 14 residues. V lost 3 bases to trimming and J lost 6 bases; unmatched junction nucleotides: 5. The CDR3, as DNA: TGTGCCAGCAGCGATGATAGCGGGCCCGGGGAGCTGTTTTTT. Residues: CASSDDSGPGELFF.

In this sample, this clonotype turned up many times. This chain joins TRBV9 and TRBJ2-1; tentatively, D is TRBD2 (6 bases). Trimming removed 0 bases at V and 0 bases at J, with 10 bases between. Germline CDR1 SGDLS, CDR2 YYNGEE. This CDR3 region has 16 residues. CDR3 region: CASSVGAGSSYNEQFF. In DNA form, the CDR3 reads TGTGCCAGCAGCGTAGGGGCGGGGAGCTCCTACAATGAGCAGTTCTTC.